A selection of T cell receptor beta chains follows, all from one sample in a study of blood T cell repertoires in COVID-19. Measured with immunoSEQ multiplex PCR; TCRdb has only the in-frame clones, and not every one. Of roughly 250,000 clones in the sample, 80% to 90% were seen once. The sequenced material came from PBMCs or T cells enriched from blood (not recorded which). The receptor source for this set is a woman in her 30s with acute COVID-19. The CDR3 runs from the conserved cysteine through the conserved F or W.

>TRBJ1-5|TRBV27
CASSGHGQVNQPQHF
>TRBJ2-1|TRBV20-1
CSANDPMSSYNEQFF
>TRBJ1-4|TRBV27
CASSLRGTRYEKLFF
>TRBJ2-5|TRBV10-1
CATEETQYF
>TRBJ2-7|TRBV24-1
CASRIGHYEQYF
>TRBJ1-3|TRBV4-3
CASSRDRAGNTIYF
>TRBJ1-3|TRBV15
CATSRDPGGQGFPSGNTIYF
>TRBJ2-7|TRBV6-2/TRBV6-3
CASSWEVGQSNYEQYF
>TRBJ1-1|TRBV9
CASSVRGGMNTEAFF
>TRBJ2-5|TRBV6-5
CASSPLFPGETQYF
>TRBJ2-7|TRBV6-1
CASREADRIYEQYF
>TRBJ2-3|TRBV24-1
CATSQQGAVDTQYF
>TRBJ2-7|TRBV6-5
CASTHEASVYEQYF
>TRBJ1-1|TRBV5-1
CASSPQYRGGTEAFF
>TRBJ1-2|TRBV3-1/TRBV3-2
CASSQTLGQGTYGYTF
>TRBJ2-1|TRBV7-9
CASSSPSGGAHEQFF
>TRBJ1-1|TRBV6-4
CASSFAGDTEAFF
>TRBJ1-5|TRBV6-5
CASRAGVLQPQHF
>TRBJ1-6|TRBV7-8
CASSPQGVGNSPLHF
>TRBJ1-2|TRBV6-5
CASSSGQGNGYTF
>TRBJ2-2|TRBV19
CASSGLAAYTGELFF
>TRBJ1-1|TRBV9
CASSPRSRPNTEAFF